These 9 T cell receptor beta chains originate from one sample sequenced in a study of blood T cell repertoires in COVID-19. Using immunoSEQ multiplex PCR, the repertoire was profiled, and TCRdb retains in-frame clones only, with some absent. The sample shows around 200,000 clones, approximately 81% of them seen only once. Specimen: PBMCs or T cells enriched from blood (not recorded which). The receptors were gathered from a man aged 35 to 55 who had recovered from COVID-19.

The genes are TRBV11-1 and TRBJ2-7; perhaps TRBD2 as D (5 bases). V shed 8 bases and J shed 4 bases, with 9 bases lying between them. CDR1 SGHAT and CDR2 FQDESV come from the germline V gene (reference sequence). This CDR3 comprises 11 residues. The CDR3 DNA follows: TGTGCCAGCGGTGGAGGTTACGAGCAGTACTTC. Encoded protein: CASGGGYEQYF.

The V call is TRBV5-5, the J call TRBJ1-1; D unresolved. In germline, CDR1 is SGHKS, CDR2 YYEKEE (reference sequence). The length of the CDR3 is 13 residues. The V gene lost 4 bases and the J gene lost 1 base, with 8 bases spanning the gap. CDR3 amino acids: CASSHGKNTEAFF. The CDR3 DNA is TGTGCCAGCAGCCACGGGAAGAACACTGAAGCTTTCTTT. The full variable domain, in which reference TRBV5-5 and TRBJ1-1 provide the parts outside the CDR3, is DAGVTQSPTHLIKTRGQQVTLRCSPISGHKSVSWYQQVLGQGPQFIFQYYEKEERGRGNFPDRFSARQFPNYSSELNVNALLLGDSALYLCASSHGKNTEAFFGQGTRLTVV.

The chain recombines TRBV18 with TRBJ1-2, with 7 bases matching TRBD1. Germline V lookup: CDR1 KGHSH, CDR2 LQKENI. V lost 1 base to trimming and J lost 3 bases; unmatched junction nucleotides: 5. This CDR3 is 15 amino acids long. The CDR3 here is CASSPRVGGDYGYTF. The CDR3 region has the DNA TGTGCCAGCTCACCACGTGTAGGGGGCGACTATGGCTACACCTTC. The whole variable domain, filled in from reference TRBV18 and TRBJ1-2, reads NAGVMQNPRHLVRRRGQEARLRCSPMKGHSHVYWYRQLPEEGLKFMVYLQKENIIDESGMPKERFSAEFPKEGPSILRIQQVVRGDSAAYFCASSPRVGGDYGYTFGSGTRLTVV.

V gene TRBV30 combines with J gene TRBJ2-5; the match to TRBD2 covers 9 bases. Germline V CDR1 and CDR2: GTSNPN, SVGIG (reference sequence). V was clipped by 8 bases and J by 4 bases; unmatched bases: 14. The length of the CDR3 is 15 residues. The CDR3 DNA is TGTGCCCAGTCACTAGGGGTAGCGGGAGTAGAGACCCAGTACTTC. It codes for CAQSLGVAGVETQYF.

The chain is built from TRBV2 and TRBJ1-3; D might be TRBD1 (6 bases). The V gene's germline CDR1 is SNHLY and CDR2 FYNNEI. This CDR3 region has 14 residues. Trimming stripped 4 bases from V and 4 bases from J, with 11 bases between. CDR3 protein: CASSASQGGNTIYF. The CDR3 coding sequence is TGTGCCAGCAGTGCCTCACAGGGAGGAAACACCATATATTTT. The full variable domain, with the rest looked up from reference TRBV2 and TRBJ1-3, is EPEVTQTPSHQVTQMGQEVILRCVPISNHLYFYWYRQILGQKVEFLVSFYNNEISEKSEIFDDQFSVERPDGSNFTLKIRSTKLEDSAMYFCASSASQGGNTIYFGEGSWLTVV.

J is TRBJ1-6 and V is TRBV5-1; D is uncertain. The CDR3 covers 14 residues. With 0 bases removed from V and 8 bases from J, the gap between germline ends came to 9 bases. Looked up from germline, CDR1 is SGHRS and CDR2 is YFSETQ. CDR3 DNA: TGCGCCAGCAGCTTGGGGCGGCGCGATTCACCCCTCCACTTT. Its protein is CASSLGRRDSPLHF.

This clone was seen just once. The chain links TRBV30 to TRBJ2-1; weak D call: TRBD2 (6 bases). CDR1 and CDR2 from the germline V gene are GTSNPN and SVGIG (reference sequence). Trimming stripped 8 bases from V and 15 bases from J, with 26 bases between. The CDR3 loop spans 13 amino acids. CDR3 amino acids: CATNRDGLRKRFF. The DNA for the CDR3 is TGTGCCACTAACCGGGACGGACTAAGGAAAAGGTTCTTC.

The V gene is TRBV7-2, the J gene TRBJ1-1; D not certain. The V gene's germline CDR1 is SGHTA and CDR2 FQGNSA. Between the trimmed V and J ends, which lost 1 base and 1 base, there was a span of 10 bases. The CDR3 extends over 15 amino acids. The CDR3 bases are TGTGCCAGCAGCTTAGTTTCTGGCACGAACACTGAAGCTTTCTTT. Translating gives CASSLVSGTNTEAFF.

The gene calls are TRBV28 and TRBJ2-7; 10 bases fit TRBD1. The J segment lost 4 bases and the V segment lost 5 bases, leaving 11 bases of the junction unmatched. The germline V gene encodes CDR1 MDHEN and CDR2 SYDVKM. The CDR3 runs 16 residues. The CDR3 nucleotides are TGTGCCAGCAGTCGCCTAGACAGGGGGCTGGTATACGAGCAGTACTTC. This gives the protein CASSRLDRGLVYEQYF.